Presented here are 16 T cell receptor beta chains from one specimen sequenced in a study of early T cells in non-severe SARS-CoV-2 infection (dated by TCRdb to the early 2020s). Receptor libraries were prepared by 5' RACE. Sequencing used a NextSeq 500. TCRdb reanalyzed the raw reads on its own, using fastp at Q25 for trimming and MiXCR for clone calling, and kept in-frame beta chains. CDR3 protein duplicates are merged, each entry listing the most common genes and DNA. For this sample there are 60,000 to 65,000 distinct CDR3 sequences; approximately 13% appear just once. The top ten clonotypes cover 3.5% to 5.5% of the sample. Input material: whole blood. These receptor sequences come from an adult who was a healthcare worker with PCR-confirmed SARS-CoV-2 infection or an uninfected control (not recorded which).

This clonotype was picked up a small number of times. This chain joins TRBV29-1 and TRBJ2-3, with TRBD2 as a possible D gene (5 bases). Deletions cut 4 bases from V and 2 bases from J, with 7 bases between. The CDR3 is 12 amino acids. Germline lookup yields CDR1 SQVTM and CDR2 ANQGSEA. This CDR3 is CSVGTHTDTQYF. The CDR3 DNA reads as TGCAGCGTTGGGACTCACACAGATACGCAGTATTTT.

The table lists this clonotype with a few counts. The gene calls are TRBV27 and TRBJ1-2; 8 bases line up with TRBD1. V was clipped by 6 bases and J by 4 bases; unmatched bases: 7. CDR1 MNHEY and CDR2 SMNVEV come from the germline V gene (reference sequence). The CDR3 runs to 14 residues. This chain's CDR3 is CASSPGGGLYGYTF. The CDR3 DNA is TGTGCCAGCAGCCCAGGGGGCGGGCTCTATGGCTACACCTTC.

This clonotype was counted many times. This chain uses TRBV2 with TRBJ1-4, with 12 positions matching TRBD1. The germline V gene encodes CDR1 SNHLY and CDR2 FYNNEI. The length of the CDR3 is 18 residues. With V trimmed by 6 bases and J by 3 bases, 11 bases remained unmatched. CDR3 protein: CASSATGTGGEANEKLFF. DNA of the CDR3: TGTGCCAGCAGCGCCACCGGGACAGGGGGCGAGGCTAATGAAAAACTGTTTTTT.

This clonotype was counted ten times or more. The chain is built from TRBV12-3 or TRBV12-4 and TRBJ2-5; TRBD1 aligns across 7 bases. V lost 6 bases, J lost 4 bases, and 8 bases stayed unmatched. The CDR3 runs to 14 residues. The CDR3 loop is CASSQNRGGETQYF. The CDR3 DNA reads as TGTGCCAGCAGCCAAAACAGGGGCGGAGAGACCCAGTACTTC.

This clonotype was seen ten or more times. The genes are TRBV2 and TRBJ2-5; 8 bases line up with TRBD2. The V segment lost 6 bases and the J segment 1 base; nucleotides outside the gene matches: 4. This CDR3 region has 14 residues. CDR1 SNHLY and CDR2 FYNNEI come from the germline V gene. The CDR3 DNA follows: TGTGCCAGCAGCGGCGGGAGGACCCAAGAGACCCAGTACTTC. It encodes CASSGGRTQETQYF.

The chain recombines TRBV27 with TRBJ2-1, with D maybe TRBD2 (5 bases). Trimming removed 6 bases at V and 5 bases at J, with 14 bases between. Germline V lookup: CDR1 MNHEY, CDR2 SMNVEV (reference sequence). CDR3 length equals 14 residues. The CDR3 loop reads CASRPPLADNEQFF. The CDR3 region has the DNA TGTGCCAGCAGGCCCCCTCTAGCTGACAATGAGCAGTTCTTC.

With respect to this clonotype: A much larger clone is a single base away; this may be a read error. This chain joins TRBV25-1 and TRBJ1-4; no firm D call. CDR3 size: 14 residues. CDR1 MGHDK and CDR2 SYGVNS come from the germline V gene. For the CDR3, the DNA is TGTGCCGGCAGTGAAGCGGCCACTAATGAAAAACTGTTTTTT. This gives the protein CAGSEAATNEKLFF.

The chain joins TRBV6-1 to TRBJ2-5; D perhaps matches TRBD1 (6 bases). The CDR3 sequence is 15 residues long. CDR1 is MNHNS and CDR2 is SASEGT in the germline V gene. V lost 6 bases and J lost 0, with 14 bases in between. DNA of the CDR3: TGTGCCAGCAGCTGGGACACCCGAGACCAAGAGACCCAGTACTTC. Translation: CASSWDTRDQETQYF.

This clonotype appeared a few times. CDR3 DNA sequence: TGTGCCAGCACCGGACAGGGGGGAACAGCCGGGGAGCTGTTTTTT. Its protein is CASTGQGGTAGELFF. This chain connects TRBV2 to TRBJ2-2, with TRBD1 matching over 10 bases. The V gene end was trimmed by 7 bases and the J gene end by 6 bases; junction bases not matched to a gene: 8. Germline V gene sequence: CDR1 SNHLY, CDR2 FYNNEI. There are 15 residues in the CDR3.

CDR3 in DNA: TGCGCCAGCAGTGAGCGACAGGGGACCTACGAGCAGTACTTC. This sequence encodes CASSERQGTYEQYF. The chain carries TRBV10-2 and TRBJ2-7; TRBD1 matches 8 bases. The CDR3 contains 14 residues. V dropped 2 bases and J dropped 2; count of bases not matched to a gene: 2. Germline CDR1 and CDR2: WSHSY and SAAADI.

The chain is built from TRBV5-6 and TRBJ1-6; a weak D match, TRBD1 (5 bases). Trimming took 0 bases from V and 7 from J, leaving 11 bases between them. The germline gives CDR1 SGHDT, CDR2 YYEEEE. The CDR3 is 15 amino acids. The CDR3 sequence: CASSLGGRANSPLHF. CDR3 nucleotides: TGTGCCAGCAGCTTGGGAGGCAGGGCGAATTCACCCCTCCACTTT. Full variable domain (rest looked up from reference TRBV5-6 and TRBJ1-6): DAGVTQSPTHLIKTRGQQVTLRCSPKSGHDTVSWYQQALGQGPQFIFQYYEEEERQRGNFPDRFSGHQFPNYSSELNVNALLLGDSALYLCASSLGGRANSPLHFGNGTRLTVT.

This clonotype was counted a few times. The chain combines TRBV2 with TRBJ2-5, with 8 bases identical to TRBD2. The CDR3 spans 18 residues. The ends lost 2 bases at V and 2 bases at J; junction bases unmatched: 13. CDR1 SNHLY and CDR2 FYNNEI come from the germline V gene. The CDR3 coding sequence is TGTGCCAGCAGTGAATTGGGGCGTAGCGGGGTTTTACAAGAGACCCAGTACTTC. Its protein product is CASSELGRSGVLQETQYF.

This clonotype was detected only once. This chain joins TRBV5-1 and TRBJ2-7, with D tentatively TRBD1 (6 bases). V was cut by 0 bases and J by 6 bases, with 10 bases left in between. CDR3 length: 13 amino acids. Germline CDR1 is SGHRS and CDR2 is YFSETQ. CDR3 protein: CASSLAWGREQYF. CDR3 DNA sequence: TGCGCCAGCAGCTTGGCCTGGGGGCGCGAGCAGTACTTC.

This chain uses TRBV12-3 or TRBV12-4 with TRBJ1-1, with a tentative D call TRBD1 (6 bases). CDR3 length: 13 residues. V lost 5 bases and J 3 bases, leaving 10 bases between the germline ends. The CDR3 here is CASSRQADTEAFF. In DNA, the CDR3 is TGTGCCAGCAGTAGACAGGCGGACACTGAAGCTTTCTTT.

The chain uses TRBV10-3 and TRBJ2-6; perhaps D is TRBD1 or TRBD2 (7 bases each). Trimming removed 10 bases from V and 0 bases from J, with 22 bases in between. This CDR3 comprises 18 residues. CDR1 ENHRY and CDR2 SYGVKD come from the germline V gene. CDR3 sequence reads: CATQDGEGASSGANVLTF. The CDR3 nucleotides read TGTGCCACGCAGGATGGGGAGGGGGCGAGCTCTGGGGCCAACGTCCTGACTTTC.

The sample holds many counts of this clonotype. The chain recombines TRBV28 with TRBJ2-7, with D possibly matching TRBD1 (5 bases). The CDR3 is 16 residues long. Per the germline V gene, CDR1 is MDHEN and CDR2 is SYDVKM. Trimming took off 5 bases at V and 2 bases at J, with 19 bases between the two ends. In DNA, the CDR3 is TGTGCCAGCAGTCAAGGCCAGGGTTTCCCGCCCTACGAGCAGTACTTC. Its protein is CASSQGQGFPPYEQYF.